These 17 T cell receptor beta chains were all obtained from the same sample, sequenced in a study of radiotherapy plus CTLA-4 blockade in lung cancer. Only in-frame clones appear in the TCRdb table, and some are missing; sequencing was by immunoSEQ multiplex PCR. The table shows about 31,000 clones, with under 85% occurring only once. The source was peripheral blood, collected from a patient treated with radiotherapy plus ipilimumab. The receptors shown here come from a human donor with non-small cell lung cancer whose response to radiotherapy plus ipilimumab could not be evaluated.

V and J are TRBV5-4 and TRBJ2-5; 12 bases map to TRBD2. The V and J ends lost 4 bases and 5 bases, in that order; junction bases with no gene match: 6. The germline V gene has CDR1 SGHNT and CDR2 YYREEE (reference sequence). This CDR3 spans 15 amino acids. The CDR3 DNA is TGTGCCAGCAGCCTAAGACTAGCGGGAGCTGAGACCCAGTACTTC. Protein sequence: CASSLRLAGAETQYF.

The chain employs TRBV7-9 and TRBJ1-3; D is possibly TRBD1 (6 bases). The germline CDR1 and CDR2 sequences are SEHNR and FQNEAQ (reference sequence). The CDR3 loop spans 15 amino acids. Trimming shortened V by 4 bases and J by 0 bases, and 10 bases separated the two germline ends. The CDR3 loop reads CASSSGGFSGNTIYF. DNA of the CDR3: TGTGCCAGCAGCTCGGGGGGCTTCTCTGGAAACACCATATATTTT.

CDR3 sequence (DNA): TGTGCCAGTAGGGAGGCGGCCCCGAACACTGAAGCTTTCTTT. This translates into CASREAAPNTEAFF. V is TRBV19 and J is TRBJ1-1; no reliable D call. The CDR3 is 14 residues long. CDR1 LNHDA and CDR2 SQIVND come from the germline V gene (reference sequence). The V gene lost 6 bases and the J gene lost 1 base, with 12 bases spanning the gap.

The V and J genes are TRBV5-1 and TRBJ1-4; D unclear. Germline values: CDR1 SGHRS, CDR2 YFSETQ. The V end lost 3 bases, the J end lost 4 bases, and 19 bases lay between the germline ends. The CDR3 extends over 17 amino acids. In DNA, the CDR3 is TGCGCCAGCAGCTCGCTGGGTCTGGAGGACCATAATGAAAAACTGTTTTTT. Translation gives CASSSLGLEDHNEKLFF.

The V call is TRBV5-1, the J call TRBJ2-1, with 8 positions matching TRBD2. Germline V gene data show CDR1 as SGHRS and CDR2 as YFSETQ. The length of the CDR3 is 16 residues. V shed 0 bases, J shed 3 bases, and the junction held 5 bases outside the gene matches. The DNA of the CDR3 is TGCGCCAGCAGCTTGGCCGGGGGGGAGAACTACAATGAGCAGTTCTTC. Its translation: CASSLAGGENYNEQFF.

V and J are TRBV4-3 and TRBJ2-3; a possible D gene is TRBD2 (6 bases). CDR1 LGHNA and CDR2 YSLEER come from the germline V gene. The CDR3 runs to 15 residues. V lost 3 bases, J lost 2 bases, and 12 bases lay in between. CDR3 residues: CASSHGAGITDTQYF. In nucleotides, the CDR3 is TGCGCCAGCAGCCACGGGGCGGGAATCACAGATACGCAGTATTTT.

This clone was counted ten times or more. CDR3 protein: CASSSDRAVGYTF. The CDR3 DNA reads TGTGCCAGCAGCTCCGACAGGGCGGTCGGCTACACCTTC. The chain has TRBV7-2 and TRBJ1-2; 7 positions match TRBD1. Germline V CDR1 and CDR2: SGHTA, FQGNSA. The V segment lost 4 bases and the J segment 8 bases; nucleotides outside the gene matches: 7. This CDR3 region has 13 residues.

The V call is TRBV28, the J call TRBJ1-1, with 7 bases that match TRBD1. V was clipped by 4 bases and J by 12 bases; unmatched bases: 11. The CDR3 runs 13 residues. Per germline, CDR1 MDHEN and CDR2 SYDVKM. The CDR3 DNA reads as TGTGCCAGCAGTTCCCCCCGGCGCAGGGGGACTTTCTTT. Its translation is CASSSPRRRGTFF.

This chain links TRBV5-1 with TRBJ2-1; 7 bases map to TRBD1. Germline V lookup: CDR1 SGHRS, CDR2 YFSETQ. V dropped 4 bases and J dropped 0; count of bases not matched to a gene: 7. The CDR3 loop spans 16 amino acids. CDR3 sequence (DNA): TGCGCCAGCAGCCCGAACCACAGGGGCTCCTACAATGAGCAGTTCTTC. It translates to CASSPNHRGSYNEQFF.

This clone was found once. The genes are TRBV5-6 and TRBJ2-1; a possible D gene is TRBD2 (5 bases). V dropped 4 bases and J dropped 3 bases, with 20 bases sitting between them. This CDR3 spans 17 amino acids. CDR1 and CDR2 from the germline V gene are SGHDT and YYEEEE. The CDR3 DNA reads TGTGCCAGCAGCGCACCTTCTAGATTCCGGGGCTACAATGAGCAGTTCTTC. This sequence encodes CASSAPSRFRGYNEQFF.

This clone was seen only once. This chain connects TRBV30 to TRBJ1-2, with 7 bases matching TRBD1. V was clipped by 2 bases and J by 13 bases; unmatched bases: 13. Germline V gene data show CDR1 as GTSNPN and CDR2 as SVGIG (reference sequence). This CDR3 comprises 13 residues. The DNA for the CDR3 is TGTGCCTGGAGTCCCGGGACAGCGGGGGGAGGCACCTTC. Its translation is CAWSPGTAGGGTF.

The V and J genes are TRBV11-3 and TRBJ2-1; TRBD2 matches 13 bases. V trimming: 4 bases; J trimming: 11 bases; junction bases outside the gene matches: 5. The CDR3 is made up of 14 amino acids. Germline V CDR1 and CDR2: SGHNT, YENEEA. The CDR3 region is CASSSATSGRKQFF. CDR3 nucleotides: TGTGCCAGCAGCTCAGCGACTAGCGGGAGGAAGCAGTTCTTC. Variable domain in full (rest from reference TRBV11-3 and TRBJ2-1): EAGVVQSPRYKIIEKKQPVAFWCNPISGHNTLYWYLQNLGQGPELLIRYENEEAVDDSQLPKDRFSAERLKGVDSTLKIQPAELGDSAVYLCASSSATSGRKQFFGPGTRLTVL.

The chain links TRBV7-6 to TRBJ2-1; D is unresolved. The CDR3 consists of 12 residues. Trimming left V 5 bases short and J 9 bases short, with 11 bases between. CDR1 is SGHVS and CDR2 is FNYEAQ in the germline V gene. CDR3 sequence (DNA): TGTGCCAGCAGCCACGCCCGAGGTGAGCAGTTCTTC. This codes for CASSHARGEQFF.

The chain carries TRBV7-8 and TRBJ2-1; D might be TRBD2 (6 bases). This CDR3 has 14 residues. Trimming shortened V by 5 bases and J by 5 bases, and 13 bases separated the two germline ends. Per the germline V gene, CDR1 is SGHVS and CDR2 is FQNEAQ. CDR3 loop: CASSSSSAHNEQFF. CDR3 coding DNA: TGTGCCAGCAGCAGCTCTAGCGCCCACAATGAGCAGTTCTTC.

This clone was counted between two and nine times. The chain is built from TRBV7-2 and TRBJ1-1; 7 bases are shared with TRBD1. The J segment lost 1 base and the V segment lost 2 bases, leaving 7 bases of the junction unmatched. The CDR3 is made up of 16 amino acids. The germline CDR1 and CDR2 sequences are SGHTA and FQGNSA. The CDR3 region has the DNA TGTGCCAGCAGCTTATACCTGACAGGGCGGAACACTGAAGCTTTCTTT. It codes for CASSLYLTGRNTEAFF.

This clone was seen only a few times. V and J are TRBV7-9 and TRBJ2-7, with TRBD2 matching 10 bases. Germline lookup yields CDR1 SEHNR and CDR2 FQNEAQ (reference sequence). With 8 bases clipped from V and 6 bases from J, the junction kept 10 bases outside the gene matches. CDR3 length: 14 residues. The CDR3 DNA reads TGTGCCAGCGCGGCTAGCGGGAGTAAGGGCGAGCAGTACTTC. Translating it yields CASAASGSKGEQYF.

The DNA of the CDR3 is TGTGCCAGCAGTGGGGGAAATGACGGGAGGAGAGATACGCAGTATTTT. Residues: CASSGGNDGRRDTQYF. V gene TRBV25-1 combines with J gene TRBJ2-3; 7 positions agree with TRBD2. There are 16 residues in the CDR3. V was clipped by 4 bases and J by 5 bases; unmatched bases: 12. Looked up from germline, CDR1 is MGHDK and CDR2 is SYGVNS.